This TCR beta chain was recorded in a study of T cells in tumors after PD-1 blockade. Broader study findings: Some novel exhausted tumor clones appeared in pre-treatment blood, suggesting peripheral recruitment. Expanded exhausted CD8+ clones after therapy were mostly novel clonotypes.

Either cemiplimab 350 mg every 2 weeks or pembrolizumab 200 mg every 3 weeks was given. On average, squamous cell carcinoma was sampled 31 days after treatment began. Sequenced by immunoSEQ multiplex PCR; TCRdb stores in-frame clones only, minus some. In the table there are some 14,000 clones, approximately 73% of which are singletons. A few counts support this clone. Antigen specificity is unknown. The CDR3 runs to 12 residues. The germline gives CDR1 SGDLS, CDR2 YYNGEE. Trimming took 4 bases from V and 6 from J, leaving 7 bases between them. This sequence joins TRBV9 and TRBJ2-2; no firm D call. The sample here was tumor tissue, taken after anti-PD-1 treatment. This clonotype was obtained from a human donor with cutaneous squamous cell carcinoma. The CDR3 reads CASSLGAGELFF. CDR3 in DNA: TGTGCCAGCAGCCTTGGGGCCGGGGAGCTGTTTTTT.